Given below is one T cell receptor beta chain in context. Its target is not known. This record belongs to a study of cytomegalovirus exposure and HLA in healthy donors. Study observations and caveats: Confirmation was obtained in vitro that a few CMV-associated chains are specific for CMV antigens.

The CDR3 is 18 amino acids. The J segment lost 1 base and the V segment lost 5 bases, leaving 9 bases of the junction unmatched. Germline CDR1 reads MDHEN; CDR2 reads SYDVKM. TCRdb keeps only in-frame clones here, not all; method: immunoSEQ multiplex PCR. The sample includes about 65,000 clones, about 94% of them seen just once. The chain has TRBV28 and TRBJ2-6, with TRBD1 matching over 9 bases. The receptor's source is a man between 18 and 35 years old in good health and CMV-seropositive. Material for sequencing was PBMCs. CDR3 in amino acids: CASSPGTGITSGANVLTF. Written as DNA, the CDR3 is TGTGCCAGCAGTCCAGGGACAGGGATTACTTCTGGGGCCAACGTCCTGACTTTC.